Listed below are T cell receptor beta chains from one sample, sequenced in a study of cytomegalovirus exposure and HLA in healthy donors. Generated by immunoSEQ multiplex PCR, the TCRdb table keeps only in-frame clones and is missing some. The sample includes some 130,000 clones. Sequenced sample: PBMCs. The receptors derive from a man younger than 30 in good health and CMV-seronegative. Each CDR3 is given with its conserved first and last residue. D genes are given only for firm matches.

J gene: TRBJ1-1; CDR3 length: 16; D gene: NA; V gene: TRBV6-5; CDR3 DNA: TGTGCCAGCAGTTACTTGATAGCGGGGATAGGCACTGAAGCTTTCTTT; CDR3 protein: CASSYLIAGIGTEAFF
J gene: TRBJ1-1; CDR3 length: 13; D gene: NA; V gene: TRBV2; CDR3 DNA: TGTGCCAGCACCGCAGGGCGGAACACTGAAGCTTTCTTT; CDR3 protein: CASTAGRNTEAFF
J gene: TRBJ2-7; CDR3 length: 11; D gene: NA; V gene: TRBV6-1; CDR3 DNA: TGTGCCAGCAGGTACTCTTACGAGCAGTACTTC; CDR3 protein: CASRYSYEQYF
J gene: TRBJ1-4; CDR3 length: 13; D gene: NA; V gene: TRBV5-5; CDR3 DNA: TGTGCCAGCAGCGCGAACAGGGAAGAAAAACTGTTTTTT; CDR3 protein: CASSANREEKLFF
J gene: TRBJ2-5; CDR3 length: 15; D gene: TRBD2; V gene: TRBV9; CDR3 DNA: TGTGCCAGCAGCGTCGGACTAGCGGGAGTTGAGACCCAGTACTTC; CDR3 protein: CASSVGLAGVETQYF
J gene: TRBJ2-7; CDR3 length: 16; D gene: TRBD2; V gene: TRBV25-1; CDR3 DNA: TGTGCCAGCAGTTCAACTTTTCGGGGGGACGCCTACGAGCAGTACTTC; CDR3 protein: CASSSTFRGDAYEQYF
J gene: TRBJ1-6; CDR3 length: 16; D gene: NA; V gene: TRBV5-4; CDR3 DNA: TGTGCCAGCAGCCAGCAAGCCGGGACACTGTATTCACCCCTCCACTTT; CDR3 protein: CASSQQAGTLYSPLHF
J gene: TRBJ2-5; CDR3 length: 16; D gene: NA; V gene: TRBV9; CDR3 DNA: TGTGCCAGCAGCGCCTTTGGGGGGGCCTACAAAGAGACCCAGTACTTC; CDR3 protein: CASSAFGGAYKETQYF
J gene: TRBJ1-5; CDR3 length: 14; D gene: NA; V gene: TRBV7-9; CDR3 DNA: TGTGCCAGCAGCTTAGCGGGGGGGAATCAGCCCCAGCATTTT; CDR3 protein: CASSLAGGNQPQHF
J gene: TRBJ2-2; CDR3 length: 15; D gene: NA; V gene: TRBV9; CDR3 DNA: TGTGCCAGCAGCGTCATAACAGCGAACACCGGGGAGCTGTTTTTT; CDR3 protein: CASSVITANTGELFF
J gene: TRBJ2-1; CDR3 length: 18; D gene: TRBD2; V gene: TRBV12-5; CDR3 DNA: TGTGCTAGTGGTTTGGGGGGGGCGGCGGGAGGTAAAGGCGGAGAGCAGTTCTTC; CDR3 protein: CASGLGGAAGGKGGEQFF
J gene: TRBJ1-4; CDR3 length: 16; D gene: TRBD1; V gene: TRBV2; CDR3 DNA: TGTGCCAGCAGAAAATGGACAGGGGGGACTAATGAAAAACTGTTTTTT; CDR3 protein: CASRKWTGGTNEKLFF
J gene: TRBJ1-1; CDR3 length: 13; D gene: TRBD1; V gene: TRBV28; CDR3 DNA: TGTGCCAGCAAATGGAGGGGGCGGACTGAAGCTTTCTTT; CDR3 protein: CASKWRGRTEAFF
J gene: TRBJ2-1; CDR3 length: 15; D gene: TRBD2; V gene: TRBV4-1; CDR3 DNA: TGCGCCAGCAGCCAAGAACCTGGCGGGAGTGTTGAGCAGTTCTTC; CDR3 protein: CASSQEPGGSVEQFF
J gene: TRBJ2-2; CDR3 length: 15; D gene: TRBD2; V gene: TRBV7-3; CDR3 DNA: TGTGCCAGCAGCCCTCCGGGACTAGCCACCGGGGAGCTGTTTTTT; CDR3 protein: CASSPPGLATGELFF
J gene: TRBJ1-1; CDR3 length: 13; D gene: TRBD1; V gene: TRBV5-1; CDR3 DNA: TGCGCCAGCAGCTTACAGGGGGACACTGAAGCTTTCTTT; CDR3 protein: CASSLQGDTEAFF
J gene: TRBJ2-1; CDR3 length: 15; D gene: NA; V gene: TRBV5-5; CDR3 DNA: TGTGCCAGCAGCTTGGCCGTGTCCCCCCCGGGGGAGCAGTTCTTC; CDR3 protein: CASSLAVSPPGEQFF
J gene: TRBJ1-2; CDR3 length: 12; D gene: NA; V gene: TRBV30; CDR3 DNA: TGTGCCTGGAGTGCGGGGTTGGGGGGCTACACCTTC; CDR3 protein: CAWSAGLGGYTF
J gene: TRBJ2-2; CDR3 length: 15; D gene: TRBD1; V gene: TRBV29-1; CDR3 DNA: TGCAGCGTTGAATCTGGGACAGCTTACACCGGGGAGCTGTTTTTT; CDR3 protein: CSVESGTAYTGELFF
J gene: TRBJ1-1; CDR3 length: 16; D gene: TRBD1; V gene: TRBV4-3; CDR3 DNA: TGCGCCAGCAGCCAGAGAACAGGGGGTCTGCACACTGAAGCTTTCTTT; CDR3 protein: CASSQRTGGLHTEAFF
J gene: TRBJ2-5; CDR3 length: 13; D gene: TRBD1; V gene: TRBV2; CDR3 DNA: TGTGCCAGCAGTGGACAGGGGCGAGAGACCCAGTACTTC; CDR3 protein: CASSGQGRETQYF
J gene: TRBJ2-5; CDR3 length: 16; D gene: TRBD1; V gene: TRBV6-6; CDR3 DNA: TGTGCCAGCAGTTACACGGGACAGGGCTACCAAGAGACCCAGTACTTC; CDR3 protein: CASSYTGQGYQETQYF
J gene: TRBJ2-7; CDR3 length: 19; D gene: TRBD2; V gene: TRBV18; CDR3 DNA: TGTGCCAGCTCACCTCTCGGGGGCGGGGGGGCCCCCATCCTCTACGAGCAGTACTTC; CDR3 protein: CASSPLGGGGAPILYEQYF
J gene: TRBJ2-7; CDR3 length: 12; D gene: NA; V gene: TRBV27; CDR3 DNA: TGTGCCAGCTCCGAACAGGGCCCCGAGCAGTACTTC; CDR3 protein: CASSEQGPEQYF
J gene: TRBJ2-1; CDR3 length: 15; D gene: TRBD2; V gene: TRBV11-3; CDR3 DNA: TGTGCCAGCAGCTTGCGACTAGCGGGTGGTGGTGAGCAGTTCTTC; CDR3 protein: CASSLRLAGGGEQFF
J gene: TRBJ1-1; CDR3 length: 13; D gene: NA; V gene: TRBV19; CDR3 DNA: TGTGCCAGTAGCAGGGGCATAGAGACTGAAGCTTTCTTT; CDR3 protein: CASSRGIETEAFF
J gene: TRBJ2-1; CDR3 length: 16; D gene: TRBD2; V gene: TRBV28; CDR3 DNA: TGTGCCAGCAGTTTATTTAGCGGGGCACGCAACAATGAGCAGTTCTTC; CDR3 protein: CASSLFSGARNNEQFF
J gene: TRBJ2-7; CDR3 length: 14; D gene: NA; V gene: TRBV7-9; CDR3 DNA: TGTGCCAGCAGCTTACTAGTTGCATCCTACGAGCAGTACTTC; CDR3 protein: CASSLLVASYEQYF
J gene: TRBJ2-7; CDR3 length: 12; D gene: NA; V gene: TRBV2; CDR3 DNA: TGTGCCAACGAACCCGAATCGGGCGAGCAGTACTTC; CDR3 protein: CANEPESGEQYF
J gene: TRBJ1-5; CDR3 length: 14; D gene: NA; V gene: TRBV5-1; CDR3 DNA: TGCGCCAGCAGCTTGGATTCAGGCGATCAGCCCCAGCATTTT; CDR3 protein: CASSLDSGDQPQHF
J gene: TRBJ1-2; CDR3 length: 15; D gene: TRBD1; V gene: TRBV19; CDR3 DNA: TGTGCCAGTAGTTTTCTCCCGACAGGGGGCTATGGCTACACCTTC; CDR3 protein: CASSFLPTGGYGYTF
J gene: TRBJ1-1; CDR3 length: 15; D gene: TRBD1; V gene: TRBV4-3; CDR3 DNA: TGCGCCAGCAGCCAAAGCCCAGGGGGAGGCGCTGAAGCTTTCTTT; CDR3 protein: CASSQSPGGGAEAFF
J gene: TRBJ2-5; CDR3 length: 11; D gene: NA; V gene: TRBV20-1; CDR3 DNA: TGCAGTGTTCTAAATCAAGAGACCCAGTACTTC; CDR3 protein: CSVLNQETQYF
J gene: TRBJ2-7; CDR3 length: 14; D gene: NA; V gene: TRBV7-2; CDR3 DNA: TGTGCCAGCACCAAGGGAGGAGGCTCCTACGAGCAGTACTTC; CDR3 protein: CASTKGGGSYEQYF
J gene: TRBJ1-1; CDR3 length: 15; D gene: NA; V gene: TRBV9; CDR3 DNA: TGTGCCAGCAGCGTAGGTGGAGGGGGGGGAACTGAAGCTTTCTTT; CDR3 protein: CASSVGGGGGTEAFF
J gene: TRBJ2-5; CDR3 length: 16; D gene: TRBD1; V gene: TRBV5-4; CDR3 DNA: TGTGCCAGCAGCTTGGGGCGAGGGGGCCCTCAAGAGACCCAGTACTTC; CDR3 protein: CASSLGRGGPQETQYF
J gene: TRBJ1-4; CDR3 length: 11; D gene: NA; V gene: TRBV7-9; CDR3 DNA: TGTGCCAGCAGCCGTAATGAAAAACTGTTTTTT; CDR3 protein: CASSRNEKLFF
J gene: TRBJ1-4; CDR3 length: 15; D gene: NA; V gene: TRBV7-9; CDR3 DNA: TGTGCCAGCAGCCCCGAGGGGGGGCAAGATGAAAAACTGTTTTTT; CDR3 protein: CASSPEGGQDEKLFF
J gene: TRBJ1-6; CDR3 length: 15; D gene: NA; V gene: TRBV15; CDR3 DNA: TGTGCCACCAGCAGATTGTCGCAGAATAATTCACCCCTCCACTTT; CDR3 protein: CATSRLSQNNSPLHF
J gene: TRBJ1-2; CDR3 length: 15; D gene: NA; V gene: TRBV6-1; CDR3 DNA: TGTGCCAGCAGTGCCGACAGGACCTTCCGGGGTGGCTACACCTTC; CDR3 protein: CASSADRTFRGGYTF